Below are 17 T cell receptor beta chains sequenced from a single sample in a study of T cells after yellow fever vaccination. MiXCR, run by TCRdb on the 5' RACE reads, gives a single entry per CDR3 protein. The sample has about 330,000 distinct CDR3 sequences, roughly 4.3% seen once. The source was PBMCs, collected 5 days after the yellow fever booster vaccination. These TCRs come from a man younger than 35 who received the YFV17D yellow fever vaccine.

In its sample, this clonotype was seen once. This chain uses TRBV11-2 with TRBJ2-3; unclear D gene. The CDR3 runs to 15 residues. V lost 5 bases, J lost 2 bases, and 14 bases lay in between. Germline V gives CDR1 SGHAT, CDR2 FQNNGV. CDR3 sequence reads: CASSQNGVATDTQYF. The DNA for the CDR3 is TGTGCCAGCAGCCAAAATGGGGTAGCCACAGATACGCAGTATTTT.

The chain is built from TRBV12-3 or TRBV12-4 and TRBJ2-5; the match to TRBD2 covers 8 bases. J lost 4 bases, V lost 7 bases, and 17 bases had no gene match. The CDR3 loop spans 17 amino acids. As DNA, the CDR3 is TGTGCCAGCACCCAGGGGTTCGGGGGGGGGCGGGCAGAGACCCAGTACTTC. It yields the protein CASTQGFGGGRAETQYF.

The chain combines TRBV18 with TRBJ2-2, with 7 bases lining up with TRBD1. Germline V gene sequence: CDR1 KGHSH, CDR2 LQKENI. V shed 4 bases, J shed 1 base, and the junction held 3 bases outside the gene matches. CDR3 length equals 15 residues. The DNA of the CDR3 is TGTGCCAGCTCACTCGGGACAGAGAACACCGGGGAGCTGTTTTTT. Its protein product is CASSLGTENTGELFF.

As DNA, the CDR3 is TGCGCCAGCAGCTTTAGCGGACTAGCGGGGGAAGAGACCCAGTACTTC. It translates to CASSFSGLAGEETQYF. The chain carries TRBV5-1 and TRBJ2-5, with 13 bases matching TRBD2. The CDR3 is 16 amino acids. Looked up from germline, CDR1 is SGHRS and CDR2 is YFSETQ. V lost 2 bases and J lost 3; bases outside the gene matches: 4.

The gene calls are TRBV12-3 or TRBV12-4 and TRBJ1-5; tentatively, D is TRBD1 (6 bases). This CDR3 is 14 amino acids long. Between the trimmed V and J ends, which lost 5 bases and 6 bases, there was a span of 14 bases. The CDR3 loop is CASSPPGARQPQHF. Written as DNA, the CDR3 is TGTGCCAGCAGTCCTCCGGGGGCGCGTCAGCCCCAGCATTTT.

V and J are TRBV7-2 and TRBJ2-1; no clear D. Per germline, CDR1 SGHTA and CDR2 FQGNSA. The CDR3 runs to 16 residues. V lost 1 base and J lost 1, with 11 bases in between. The CDR3 is CASSLVGSYSYNEQFF. Written as DNA, the CDR3 is TGTGCCAGCAGCTTAGTCGGCAGTTATTCCTACAATGAGCAGTTCTTC.

This clonotype was observed a handful of times. The chain employs TRBV7-2 and TRBJ2-7, with unresolved D. Germline V gene lookup returns CDR1 SGHTA and CDR2 FQGNSA. Deletions cut 0 bases from V and 5 bases from J, with 14 bases between. The CDR3 contains 15 residues. Here the CDR3 reads CASSLALGSAHEQYV. DNA for the CDR3: TGTGCCAGCAGCTTAGCGTTAGGCTCGGCCCACGAGCAGTACGTC.

This clonotype appeared many times. This chain links TRBV4-3 with TRBJ2-1, with D unresolved. The CDR3 extends over 15 amino acids. V was clipped by 5 bases and J by 0 bases, with 11 bases between them. From germline, CDR1 is LGHNA and CDR2 YSLEER. CDR3 DNA: TGCGCCAGCAGCTCAGCCATGGGCTCCTACAATGAGCAGTTCTTC. It yields the protein CASSSAMGSYNEQFF.

This clonotype was observed many times. The J gene is TRBJ2-3, the V gene TRBV5-4; TRBD2 agrees at 12 bases. Unmatched junction bases numbered 6, after V lost 4 bases and J lost 3 bases. Germline V gene sequence: CDR1 SGHNT, CDR2 YYREEE (reference sequence). CDR3 size: 16 residues. The CDR3 region is CASSNPSGGATDTQYF. The CDR3 nucleotides are TGTGCCAGCAGCAACCCTAGCGGGGGGGCAACAGATACGCAGTATTTT.

This chain links TRBV7-8 with TRBJ2-1; 10 bases line up with TRBD1. The CDR3 has 16 residues. Per the germline V gene, CDR1 is SGHVS and CDR2 is FQNEAQ. The V gene end was trimmed by 6 bases and the J gene end by 4 bases; junction bases not matched to a gene: 9. CDR3 loop: CASRYSRQGAYNEQFF. CDR3 bases: TGTGCCAGCAGGTACTCCCGACAGGGGGCTTACAATGAGCAGTTCTTC.

This clonotype was seen repeatedly, ten times or more. The rearrangement links TRBV12-3 or TRBV12-4 to TRBJ2-1; 7 bases are shared with TRBD1. This CDR3 spans 15 amino acids. The V segment lost 6 bases and the J segment 5 bases; nucleotides outside the gene matches: 10. CDR3 sequence: CASSRQGRPDNEQFF. For the CDR3, the DNA is TGTGCCAGCAGCAGACAGGGCCGACCCGACAATGAGCAGTTCTTC.

The J gene is TRBJ1-2, the V gene TRBV20-1, with D unresolved. V lost 5 bases, J lost 5 bases, and 9 bases lay in between. The CDR3 sequence is 11 residues long. Germline assignment: CDR1 DFQATT and CDR2 SNEGSKA (reference sequence). The CDR3 region has the DNA TGCAGTGCTCGTCGGACTTATGGCTACACCTTC. Protein product: CSARRTYGYTF.

This clonotype was observed many times. The chain employs TRBV20-1 and TRBJ2-3; 11 bases agree with TRBD2. The CDR3 contains 16 residues. V lost 3 bases and J lost 3; bases outside the gene matches: 8. Germline V gene data show CDR1 as DFQATT and CDR2 as SNEGSKA (reference sequence). The CDR3 is CSASGVAGGRTDTQYF. As DNA, the CDR3 is TGCAGTGCTAGTGGGGTAGCGGGGGGGAGAACAGATACGCAGTATTTT.

At least ten counts were recorded for this clonotype. The rearrangement joins TRBV5-1 to TRBJ1-5; tentative D call: TRBD1 (6 bases). Germline V gives CDR1 SGHRS, CDR2 YFSETQ. Trimming removed 1 base from V and 5 bases from J, with 13 bases in between. The CDR3 contains 15 residues. In DNA, the CDR3 is TGCGCCAGCAGCTTGATAGGGGGTATGGATCAGCCCCAGCATTTT. Amino acid sequence: CASSLIGGMDQPQHF.

In this sample, this clonotype turned up a few times. The CDR3 nucleotides are TGTGCCAGCATCTTGGACAGGGAGTTCACTGAAGCTTTCTTT. Its protein is CASILDREFTEAFF. This sequence joins TRBV12-3 or TRBV12-4 and TRBJ1-1; 8 bases fit TRBD1. Trimming cost V 7 bases and J 4 bases; bases outside gene matches: 8. This CDR3 region has 14 residues.

The chain couples TRBV19 to TRBJ1-1; 7 bases align to TRBD1. The J segment lost 3 bases and the V segment lost 6 bases, leaving 22 bases of the junction unmatched. The CDR3 is 19 amino acids. In germline, CDR1 is LNHDA, CDR2 SQIVND (reference sequence). The CDR3 here is CASRLLPRDSWVDHTEAFF. CDR3 nucleotide sequence: TGTGCCAGTAGACTACTCCCCCGGGACAGTTGGGTTGATCACACTGAAGCTTTCTTT.

The chain combines TRBV5-1 with TRBJ1-2; D perhaps matches TRBD1 (5 bases). Trimming left V 2 bases short and J 6 bases short, with 8 bases between. This CDR3 spans 12 amino acids. CDR1 is SGHRS and CDR2 is YFSETQ in the germline V gene. The CDR3 coding sequence is TGCGCCAGCAGCTTTGACAGAGATGGCTACACCTTC. Translating gives CASSFDRDGYTF.